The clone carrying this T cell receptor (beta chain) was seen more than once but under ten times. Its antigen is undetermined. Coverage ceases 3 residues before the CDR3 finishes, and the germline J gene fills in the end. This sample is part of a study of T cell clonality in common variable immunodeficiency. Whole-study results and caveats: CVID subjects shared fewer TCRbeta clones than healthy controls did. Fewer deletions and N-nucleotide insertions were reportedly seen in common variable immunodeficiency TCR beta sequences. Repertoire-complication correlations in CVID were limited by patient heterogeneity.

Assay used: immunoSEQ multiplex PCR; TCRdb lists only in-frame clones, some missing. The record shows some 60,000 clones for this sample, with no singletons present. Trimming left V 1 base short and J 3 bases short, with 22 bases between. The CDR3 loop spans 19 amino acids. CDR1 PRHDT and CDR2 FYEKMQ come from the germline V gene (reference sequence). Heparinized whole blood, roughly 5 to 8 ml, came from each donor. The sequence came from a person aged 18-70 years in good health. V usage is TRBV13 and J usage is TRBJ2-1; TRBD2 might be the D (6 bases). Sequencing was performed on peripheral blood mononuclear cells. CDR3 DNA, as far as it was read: TGTGCCAGCAGCTTAGATGCAGGGCTGGCACTAGCTAACTACAATGAG. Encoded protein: CASSLDAGLALANYNE. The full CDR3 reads CASSLDAGLALANYNEQFF.